The present TCR beta chain was sequenced within a study of T cell repertoires in cytomegalovirus infection. The study, taken as a whole, reports: Summed public TCR beta family frequency identified CMV carriers bearing the relevant HLA.

In this sample, this clonotype turned up a few times. Its antigen remains unidentified. MiXCR was run by TCRdb on the reads, yielding one entry per CDR3 protein. The sample lists over 450,000 distinct CDR3 sequences, approximately 10% occurring once. Germline CDR1 and CDR2: LGHDT and YNNKEL (reference sequence). CDR3 length: 14 residues. The ends were cut back, 1 base at V and 6 bases at J, with 11 bases in the middle. This chain uses TRBV3-1 with TRBJ2-3, with D possibly TRBD2 on 6 matching bases. This clonotype was sampled from a human donor in good health (CMV status not recorded). Some clones in this sample may be carry-over from other donors' samples. Sequenced material: PBMCs. This chain's CDR3 is CASSQGLGGDTQYF. CDR3 DNA sequence: TGTGCCAGCAGCCAAGGGCTAGGAGGGGATACGCAGTATTTT.